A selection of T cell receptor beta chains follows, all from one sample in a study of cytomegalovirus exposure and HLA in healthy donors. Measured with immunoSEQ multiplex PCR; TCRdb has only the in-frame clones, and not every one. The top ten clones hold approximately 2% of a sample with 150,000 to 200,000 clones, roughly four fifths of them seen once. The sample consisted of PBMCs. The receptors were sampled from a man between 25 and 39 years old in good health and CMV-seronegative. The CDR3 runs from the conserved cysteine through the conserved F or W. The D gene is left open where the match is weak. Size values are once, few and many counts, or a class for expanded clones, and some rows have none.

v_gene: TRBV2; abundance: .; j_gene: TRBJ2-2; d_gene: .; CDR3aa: CASSDRAANTGELFF; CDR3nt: TGTGCCAGCAGTGACAGGGCAGCGAACACCGGGGAGCTGTTTTTT
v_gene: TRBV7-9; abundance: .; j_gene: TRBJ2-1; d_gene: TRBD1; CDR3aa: CASSPTGQGASYNEQFF; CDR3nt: TGTGCCAGCAGCCCTACAGGACAGGGGGCGTCCTACAATGAGCAGTTCTTC
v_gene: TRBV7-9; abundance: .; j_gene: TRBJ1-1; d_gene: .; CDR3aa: CASSFGIEAFF; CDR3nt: TGTGCCAGCAGCTTCGGGATTGAAGCTTTCTTT
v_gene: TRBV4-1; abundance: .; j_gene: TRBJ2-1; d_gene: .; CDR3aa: CASSRGGSYNEQFF; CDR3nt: TGCGCCAGCAGCCGAGGCGGGTCGTACAATGAGCAGTTCTTC
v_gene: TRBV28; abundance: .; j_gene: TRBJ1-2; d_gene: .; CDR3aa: CASATYNYGYTF; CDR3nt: TGTGCCAGCGCGACATACAACTATGGCTACACCTTC
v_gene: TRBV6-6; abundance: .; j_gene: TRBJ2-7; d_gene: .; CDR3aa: CASIRRGSYEQYF; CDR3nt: TGTGCCAGCATTCGACGGGGCTCCTACGAGCAGTACTTC
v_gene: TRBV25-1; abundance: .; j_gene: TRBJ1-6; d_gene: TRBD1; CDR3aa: CASTSPVGQGGSPLHF; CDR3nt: TGTGCCAGCACGTCCCCCGTGGGACAGGGGGGTTCACCCCTCCACTTT
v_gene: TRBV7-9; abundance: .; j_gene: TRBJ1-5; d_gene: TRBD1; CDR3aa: CSSSLDEGANQPQHF; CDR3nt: TGTTCCAGCAGCTTAGATGAGGGGGCGAATCAGCCCCAGCATTTT
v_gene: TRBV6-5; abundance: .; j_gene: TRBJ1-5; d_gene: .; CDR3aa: CASRGLGGGNQPQHF; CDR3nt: TGTGCCAGCAGAGGCCTGGGCGGGGGCAATCAGCCCCAGCATTTT
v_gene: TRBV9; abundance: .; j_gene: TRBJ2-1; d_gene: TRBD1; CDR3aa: CASSVPGQGGNEQFF; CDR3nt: TGCGCCAGCAGCGTACCGGGACAGGGGGGTAATGAGCAGTTCTTC
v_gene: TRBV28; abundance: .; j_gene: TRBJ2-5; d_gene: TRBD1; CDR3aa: CASSGTGGETQYF; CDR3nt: TGTGCCAGCAGTGGGACAGGGGGGGAGACCCAGTACTTC
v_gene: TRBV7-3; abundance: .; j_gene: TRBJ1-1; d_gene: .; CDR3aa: CASSSMPHAGMGTEAFF; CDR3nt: TGTGCCAGCAGCTCTATGCCCCACGCGGGCATGGGCACTGAAGCTTTCTTT
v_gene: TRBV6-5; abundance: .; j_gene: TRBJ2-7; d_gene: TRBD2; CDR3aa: CASSPTSGTTYEQYF; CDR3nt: TGTGCCAGCAGTCCAACTAGCGGGACAACCTACGAGCAGTACTTC
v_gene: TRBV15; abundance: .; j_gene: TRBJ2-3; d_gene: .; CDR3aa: CATSGGVGRNTQYF; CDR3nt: TGTGCCACCAGCGGCGGGGTGGGAAGGAATACGCAGTATTTT
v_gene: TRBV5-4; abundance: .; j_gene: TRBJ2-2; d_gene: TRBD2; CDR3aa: CASSMNGRKNTGELFF; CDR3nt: TGTGCCAGCAGCATGAACGGGAGGAAGAACACCGGGGAGCTGTTTTTT
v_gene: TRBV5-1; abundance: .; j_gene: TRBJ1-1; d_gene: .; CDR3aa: CASSLRQMNTEAFF; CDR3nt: TGCGCCAGCAGCTTGCGCCAGATGAACACTGAAGCTTTCTTT
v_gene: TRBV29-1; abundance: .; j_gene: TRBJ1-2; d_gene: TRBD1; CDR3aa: CSAPIQGPTNYGYTF; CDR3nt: TGCAGCGCCCCAATACAGGGGCCCACTAACTATGGCTACACCTTC
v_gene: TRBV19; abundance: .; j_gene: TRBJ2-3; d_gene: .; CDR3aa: CASSIASDRTDTQYF; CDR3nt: TGTGCCAGTAGTATTGCTAGCGACCGCACAGATACGCAGTATTTT
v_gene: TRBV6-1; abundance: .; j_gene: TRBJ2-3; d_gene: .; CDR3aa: CASSDLRRGRLPVGTDTQYF; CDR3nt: TGTGCCAGCAGTGATTTACGAAGGGGAAGACTGCCGGTGGGCACAGATACGCAGTATTTT
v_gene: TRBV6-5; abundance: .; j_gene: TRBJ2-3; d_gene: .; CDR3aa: CASARGTDTQYF; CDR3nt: TGTGCCAGCGCCCGCGGCACAGATACGCAGTATTTT
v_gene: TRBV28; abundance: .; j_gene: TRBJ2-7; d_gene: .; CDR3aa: CASSLKPGLQGYEQYF; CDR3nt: TGTGCCAGCAGTTTAAAACCGGGACTTCAAGGATACGAGCAGTACTTC
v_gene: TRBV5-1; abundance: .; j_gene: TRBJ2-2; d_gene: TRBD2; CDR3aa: CASSLSGRAANTGELFF; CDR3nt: TGCGCCAGCAGCTTAAGCGGGAGAGCGGCGAACACCGGGGAGCTGTTTTTT
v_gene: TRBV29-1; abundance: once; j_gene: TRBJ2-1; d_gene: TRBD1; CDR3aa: CSYLTNRGESYNEQFF; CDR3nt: TGCAGCTACCTGACGAACAGGGGAGAATCCTACAATGAGCAGTTCTTC
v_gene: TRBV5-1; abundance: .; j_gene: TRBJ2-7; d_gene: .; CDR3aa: CASRSRTGTYEQYF; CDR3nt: TGCGCCAGCAGGTCACGAACGGGGACCTACGAGCAGTACTTC
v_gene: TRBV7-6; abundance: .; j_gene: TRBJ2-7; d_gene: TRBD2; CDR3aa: CASSGAVRTSGDYEQYF; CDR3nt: TGTGCCAGCAGCGGGGCAGTCAGGACTAGCGGAGACTACGAGCAGTACTTC
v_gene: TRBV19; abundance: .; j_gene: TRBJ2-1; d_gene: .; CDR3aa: CASSIRGPSHEQFF; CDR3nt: TGTGCCAGTAGTATTCGAGGCCCCAGCCATGAGCAGTTCTTC
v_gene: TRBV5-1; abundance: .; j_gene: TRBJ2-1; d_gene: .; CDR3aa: CASSLSGVTYNEQFF; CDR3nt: TGCGCCAGCAGCTTGTCGGGAGTCACCTACAATGAGCAGTTCTTC
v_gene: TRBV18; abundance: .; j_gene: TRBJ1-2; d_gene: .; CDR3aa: CASSPQGNYGYTF; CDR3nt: TGTGCCAGCTCACCCCAGGGCAACTATGGCTACACCTTC